One sample yielded the 25 T cell receptor beta chains listed below, sequenced in a study of identifying expanded T cells in peripheral blood. The repertoire was sequenced with immunoSEQ multiplex PCR; TCRdb's copy has only in-frame clones and lacks some. The table lists around 120,000 clones, 75% to 90% of them singletons. The sample was blood. These receptors came from a person aged 18 to 70 in good health.

The J gene is TRBJ2-1, the V gene TRBV29-1; 12 nucleotides match TRBD1. Germline V gene lookup returns CDR1 SQVTM and CDR2 ANQGSEA. J lost 7 bases, V lost 8 bases, and 9 bases had no gene match. CDR3 length equals 14 residues. CDR3 bases: TGCAGCATTCGGGACAGGGGGCAAGAAAATGAGCAGTTCTTC. Protein: CSIRDRGQENEQFF.

The chain links TRBV27 to TRBJ1-1, with 7 bases aligning to TRBD1. Germline V lookup: CDR1 MNHEY, CDR2 SMNVEV (reference sequence). J lost 3 bases, V lost 4 bases, and 5 bases had no gene match. CDR3 length equals 14 residues. Written as DNA, the CDR3 is TGTGCCAGCAGTTCCACAGGGGCGGACACTGAAGCTTTCTTT. The encoded protein is CASSSTGADTEAFF.

The chain is built from TRBV28 and TRBJ2-5; TRBD2 aligns across 7 bases. V lost 6 bases, J lost 5 bases, and 15 bases stayed unmatched. CDR1 MDHEN and CDR2 SYDVKM come from the germline V gene. This CDR3 comprises 16 residues. DNA of the CDR3: TGTGCCAGCAGCAGAAGCATCCGCGGGAGTCGGGAGACCCAGTACTTC. Translated: CASSRSIRGSRETQYF.

This clone was counted a few times. The CDR3 region is CASSFMKNTEAFF. The CDR3 DNA reads as TGTGCCAGCAGCTTTATGAAGAACACTGAAGCTTTCTTT. The chain links TRBV5-6 to TRBJ1-1; D remains ambiguous. This CDR3 is 13 amino acids long. Trimming pared 2 bases from V and 1 base from J, leaving 6 bases between. The germline V gene encodes CDR1 SGHDT and CDR2 YYEEEE.

The gene calls are TRBV7-2 and TRBJ1-5, with D maybe TRBD1 (6 bases). This CDR3 is built from 15 residues. Germline loops: CDR1 SGHTA, CDR2 FQGNSA. V was clipped by 1 base and J by 5 bases, with 12 bases between them. In nucleotides, the CDR3 is TGTGCCAGCAGCTTAGACAGGGTAGGGCATCAGCCCCAGCATTTT. It yields the protein CASSLDRVGHQPQHF.

V usage is TRBV14 and J usage is TRBJ2-7; possible D gene TRBD2, 7 bases. Per the germline V gene, CDR1 is SGHDN and CDR2 is FVKESK. The CDR3 runs to 14 residues. Trimming removed 6 bases at V and 2 bases at J, with 14 bases between. The CDR3 DNA is TGTGCCAGCAGGCAGGGCGGGGGCCCCTACGAGCAGTACTTC. It translates to CASRQGGGPYEQYF.

The chain links TRBV7-3 to TRBJ2-2; D gene ambiguous. Germline V gene sequence: CDR1 SGHTA, CDR2 FQGTGA. CDR3 length equals 14 residues. Trimming removed 2 bases from V and 9 bases from J, with 13 bases in between. The CDR3 DNA follows: TGTGCCAGCAGCTTAGTTTCGAGTTCGTGGGAGCTGTTTTTT. It codes for CASSLVSSSWELFF.

The J gene is TRBJ2-3, the V gene TRBV11-3; 8 nucleotides align to TRBD1. The germline V gene has CDR1 SGHNT and CDR2 YENEEA. J was trimmed by 10 bases and V by 0 bases; bases with no gene match: 6. The CDR3 has 14 residues. CDR3 DNA: TGTGCCAGCAGCTTAGACCCGGGACAGGTGGCGCAGTATTTT. Amino acids: CASSLDPGQVAQYF.

The rearrangement links TRBV7-9 to TRBJ2-3; TRBD1 matches 7 bases. The CDR3 runs to 14 residues. Germline V gene data show CDR1 as SEHNR and CDR2 as FQNEAQ (reference sequence). Germline trimming cut 4 bases from V and 2 bases from J; bases unmatched to any gene: 3. CDR3 amino acids: CASSSGQPTDTQYF. DNA for the CDR3: TGTGCCAGCAGCTCGGGACAGCCCACAGATACGCAGTATTTT.

V and J are TRBV4-3 and TRBJ1-2; D is unresolved. The CDR3 loop spans 13 amino acids. Germline V gives CDR1 LGHNA, CDR2 YSLEER. Deletions cut 0 bases from V and 6 bases from J, with 8 bases between. The CDR3 bases are TGCGCCAGCAGCCAAGACCTTAGGAATGGCTACACCTTC. Protein: CASSQDLRNGYTF.

V is TRBV4-3 and J is TRBJ1-3; tentatively, D is TRBD1 (6 bases). The CDR3 is 18 amino acids. In germline, CDR1 is LGHNA, CDR2 YSLEER. Trimming removed 0 bases from V and 2 bases from J, with 17 bases in between. CDR3 protein: CASSQDLGGGGTGNTIYF. The CDR3 region has the DNA TGCGCCAGCAGCCAAGACCTTGGTGGAGGGGGTACTGGAAACACCATATATTTT.

This chain connects TRBV4-2 to TRBJ2-7; TRBD1 matches 8 bases. The trim removed 4 bases at V and 5 bases at J, leaving 16 bases unmatched. The CDR3 is 17 residues long. In germline, CDR1 is LGHNA, CDR2 YNFKEQ. The CDR3 DNA sequence: TGTGCCAGCAGCCTAACCCCCGGACAGGGAGTTATCCACGAGCAGTACTTC. Translation: CASSLTPGQGVIHEQYF.

CDR3 protein: CASSFRGEGTQYF. The CDR3 DNA reads TGTGCCAGCAGTTTTCGGGGGGAGGGGACCCAGTACTTC. This chain uses TRBV6-5 with TRBJ2-5; TRBD2 matches at 7 bases. Unmatched junction bases numbered 6, after V lost 4 bases and J lost 7 bases. In germline, CDR1 is MNHEY, CDR2 SVGAGI. The CDR3 has 13 amino acids.

J is TRBJ1-2 and V is TRBV4-1, with 9 bases that match TRBD1. V was pared by 4 bases and J by 2 bases, with 8 bases of the junction left unmatched. CDR3 size: 16 residues. The V gene's germline CDR1 is MGHRA and CDR2 YSYEKL. CDR3 region: CASSRRTGAENYGYTF. The CDR3, as DNA: TGCGCCAGCAGCCGCAGGACAGGGGCGGAAAACTATGGCTACACCTTC.

This chain uses TRBV6-5 with TRBJ2-3; TRBD1 agrees at 8 bases. V lost 4 bases to trimming and J lost 4 bases; unmatched junction nucleotides: 7. Germline CDR1 is MNHEY and CDR2 is SVGAGI. This CDR3 has 15 amino acids. CDR3 in amino acids: CASSSTGGRADTQYF. The CDR3 region has the DNA TGTGCCAGCAGTTCCACAGGGGGTCGAGCAGATACGCAGTATTTT.

This clone was seen just once. The V call is TRBV5-1, the J call TRBJ2-1, with 13 bases lining up with TRBD2. CDR1 is SGHRS and CDR2 is YFSETQ in the germline V gene. The junction had 8 bases not matched to a gene; V was cut back by 7 bases and J by 1 base. The CDR3 covers 17 residues. CDR3 nucleotides: TGCGCCAGCCTGCGGACTAGCGGGAGCGGGTCCTACAATGAGCAGTTCTTC. Translated, it gives CASLRTSGSGSYNEQFF.

The chain links TRBV28 to TRBJ2-7; weak D call: TRBD2 (6 bases). The CDR3 spans 14 residues. The ends were cut back, 6 bases at V and 3 bases at J, with 15 bases in the middle. Germline V gene sequence: CDR1 MDHEN, CDR2 SYDVKM. CDR3 in DNA: TGTGCCAGCAGCCCCCAGGGCGGGAACTACGAGCAGTACTTC. It encodes CASSPQGGNYEQYF.

The chain joins TRBV18 to TRBJ2-1; D is undetermined. V was pared by 0 bases and J by 3 bases, with 12 bases between. This CDR3 region has 16 residues. Germline V gene lookup returns CDR1 KGHSH and CDR2 LQKENI. The CDR3 loop is CASSPPETAGYNEQFF. In nucleotides, the CDR3 is TGTGCCAGCTCACCACCAGAGACCGCCGGCTACAATGAGCAGTTCTTC.

The V call is TRBV6-5, the J call TRBJ2-5, with 7 bases identical to TRBD1. The germline V gene has CDR1 MNHEY and CDR2 SVGAGI. The CDR3 runs 14 residues. After removal of 2 bases from V and 1 base from J, the junction contained 1 base not matched to a gene. The CDR3 nucleotides read TGTGCCAGCAGTTACGGGACAGCCCAAGAGACCCAGTACTTC. Protein sequence: CASSYGTAQETQYF.

The chain uses TRBV25-1 and TRBJ1-3; possible D gene TRBD1, 6 bases. The length of the CDR3 is 16 residues. V was trimmed by 4 bases and J by 0 bases, leaving 13 bases between them. Germline V CDR1 and CDR2: MGHDK, SYGVNS. The CDR3 spells CASSASTGTSGNTIYF. The CDR3 DNA reads as TGTGCCAGCAGTGCATCGACAGGCACCTCTGGAAACACCATATATTTT. Based on the CDR3 plus reference TRBV25-1 and TRBJ1-3, the full variable domain is EADIYQTPRYLVIGTGKKITLECSQTMGHDKMYWYQQDPGMELHLIHYSYGVNSTEKGDLSSESTVSRIRTEHFPLTLESARPSHTSQYLCASSASTGTSGNTIYFGEGSWLTVV.

V usage is TRBV19 and J usage is TRBJ1-4, with D perhaps TRBD1 (5 bases). The CDR3 spans 16 residues. V was clipped by 7 bases and J by 0 bases, with 15 bases between them. Germline loops: CDR1 LNHDA, CDR2 SQIVND (reference sequence). The chain's CDR3 is CASKSLQASTNEKLFF. The CDR3 DNA follows: TGTGCCAGTAAGTCTTTACAGGCATCAACTAATGAAAAACTGTTTTTT. The full variable domain, its missing parts supplied by reference TRBV19 and TRBJ1-4, is DGGITQSPKYLFRKEGQNVTLSCEQNLNHDAMYWYRQDPGQGLRLIYYSQIVNDFQKGDIAEGYSVSREKKESFPLTVTSAQKNPTAFYLCASKSLQASTNEKLFFGSGTQLSVL.

V is TRBV4-2 and J is TRBJ1-4, with a possible D match to TRBD1 (6 bases). In germline, CDR1 is LGHNA, CDR2 YNFKEQ. CDR3 length: 16 amino acids. V lost 0 bases, J lost 8 bases, and 16 bases lay in between. The CDR3 DNA reads TGTGCCAGCAGCCAAGAATTGGCACAGGGTGGCGAAAAACTGTTTTTT. Residues: CASSQELAQGGEKLFF.

This sequence joins TRBV7-2 and TRBJ2-3; D unresolved. This CDR3 is 12 amino acids long. The V gene's germline CDR1 is SGHTA and CDR2 FQGNSA. Between the trimmed V and J ends, which lost 3 bases and 9 bases, there was a span of 10 bases. The chain's CDR3 is CASSLLDATQYF. The CDR3 nucleotides are TGTGCCAGCAGCTTGCTAGATGCGACGCAGTATTTT.

V and J are TRBV4-1 and TRBJ1-4, with unresolved D. With 1 base removed from V and 8 bases from J, the gap between germline ends came to 17 bases. The CDR3 contains 16 residues. Germline CDR1 and CDR2: MGHRA and YSYEKL. CDR3 nucleotides: TGCGCCAGCAGCCAAGGTGACCACCCTCTCGGCGAAAAACTGTTTTTT. Translation gives CASSQGDHPLGEKLFF.

V usage is TRBV7-6 and J usage is TRBJ2-5; D gene uncertain. CDR3 length equals 15 residues. V shed 5 bases and J shed 1 base, with 14 bases lying between them. Germline assignment: CDR1 SGHVS and CDR2 FNYEAQ. The CDR3 protein is CASSPKISAQETQYF. As DNA, the CDR3 is TGTGCCAGCAGCCCAAAGATCTCGGCCCAAGAGACCCAGTACTTC.